This TCR beta chain was sequenced for a study of identical twins. Findings and caveats of the study: While abundant cord blood beta clonotypes carried fewer insertions, memory repertoires showed no such pattern. There was an excess of low generation probability in the out-of-frame alpha sequences that twins shared.

TCRdb passed the 5' RACE reads through MiXCR, listing each CDR3 protein once. The table records more than 200,000 distinct CDR3 sequences, about 14% of them present only once. This clonotype was counted at least ten times. The target antigen is unknown. This CDR3 has 11 residues. Germline lookup yields CDR1 SGHKS and CDR2 YYEKEE (reference sequence). Trimming stripped 1 base from V and 5 bases from J, with 3 bases between. This chain connects TRBV5-5 to TRBJ2-5; D uncertain. Input material: memory (CD45RO+) T cells sorted from blood. The sequence was collected from a woman under 30 in good health. CDR3: CASSLFETQYF. The CDR3 DNA follows: TGTGCCAGCAGCTTGTTCGAGACCCAGTACTTC. Drawing the rest from reference TRBV5-5 and TRBJ2-5, the complete variable domain is DAGVTQSPTHLIKTRGQQVTLRCSPISGHKSVSWYQQVLGQGPQFIFQYYEKEERGRGNFPDRFSARQFPNYSSELNVNALLLGDSALYLCASSLFETQYFGPGTRLLVL.